This entry features one T cell receptor (beta chain) sequence. Its matching antigen is unknown. Looked up from germline, CDR1 is KGHSH and CDR2 is LQKENI. The CDR3 has 16 residues. The J segment lost 3 bases and the V segment lost 5 bases, leaving 12 bases of the junction unmatched. The data derive from a study of cytomegalovirus exposure and HLA in healthy donors. Study as a whole: The study's early data release held some 85 million unique TCRs from HLA-typed donors. Broader study findings: A later analysis by the authors found several of the most significant clusters apparently linked to common viral pathogens. A later analysis showed that HLA-associated TCR beta chains had undergone more clonal expansion than equally common others.

Whereas donors were nominally healthy upon sampling, unrecorded immune exposures were probable. The primer mix had 60 Vbeta and 13 Jbeta primers. The data were produced by immunoSEQ multiplex PCR, yet TCRdb's version contains in-frame clones alone and is incomplete. The data contain 100,000 to 150,000 clones, less than 80% of them seen just once; the ten biggest clones take up approximately 3.8%. The chain combines TRBV18 with TRBJ1-2; 7 nucleotides align to TRBD1. The sample comprised PBMCs. The sequence derives from a man aged 40-49 years in good health and CMV-seropositive. In DNA form, the CDR3 reads TGTGCCAGCTCAGGCGACAGGGACGGTCGCGACTATGGCTACACCTTC. This gives the protein CASSGDRDGRDYGYTF.